Listed here are 32 T cell receptor beta chains from one sample, sequenced in a study of blood T cell repertoires in COVID-19 (dated by TCRdb to 2018 to 2021). Library generation was performed with the immunoSEQ multiplex PCR assay. The immuneACCESS repertoire file appears here via TCRdb, limited to in-frame rearrangements. These files lack a portion of the clones; in checked studies, under half of the deficit traces to unresolved V genes, and the cause of the others is not known. The sample table records about 66,000 clones; just under 90% of these occur just once. The top ten clones comprise 1.1% to 1.5% of the sample. The specimen was peripheral blood. Source of these receptors: a man in his 60s with acute or convalescent COVID-19.

The rearrangement uses TRBV13 and TRBJ1-3, with unresolved D. V was pared by 0 bases and J by 0 bases, with 9 bases between. Germline V lookup: CDR1 PRHDT, CDR2 FYEKMQ (reference sequence). This CDR3 is 16 amino acids long. The CDR3 coding sequence is TGTGCCAGCAGCTTAGGGCGGAGCTTCTCTGGAAACACCATATATTTT. Amino acid sequence: CASSLGRSFSGNTIYF.

CDR3 protein: CASSYKGHSNTEAFF. Here the CDR3 DNA reads TGTGCCAGCAGTTACAAGGGACACTCGAACACTGAAGCTTTCTTT. The rearrangement joins TRBV27 to TRBJ1-1; D perhaps matches TRBD1 (6 bases). CDR1 and CDR2 (germline): MNHEY, SMNVEV (reference sequence). CDR3 size: 15 residues. Trimming pared 4 bases from V and 1 base from J, leaving 13 bases between.

The rearrangement links TRBV10-3 to TRBJ2-2; D gene unclear. The germline gives CDR1 ENHRY, CDR2 SYGVKD. V was cut by 11 bases and J by 2 bases, with 12 bases left in between. The CDR3 loop spans 13 amino acids. CDR3 loop: CAAQRGNTGELFF. As DNA, the CDR3 is TGTGCCGCCCAGAGAGGCAACACCGGGGAGCTGTTTTTT.

The chain uses TRBV7-2 and TRBJ1-2; a possible D gene is TRBD1 (6 bases). Germline CDR1 SGHTA, CDR2 FQGNSA. Trimming took off 0 bases at V and 4 bases at J, with 12 bases between the two ends. The CDR3 is 15 residues long. CDR3 region: CASSLAVDRTYGYTF. CDR3 DNA sequence: TGTGCCAGCAGCTTAGCGGTTGACAGGACCTATGGCTACACCTTC.

V is TRBV14 and J is TRBJ2-2; maybe TRBD2 (7 bases). The length of the CDR3 is 16 residues. Germline lookup yields CDR1 SGHDN and CDR2 FVKESK. V was cut by 1 base and J by 4 bases, with 13 bases left in between. As DNA, the CDR3 is TGTGCCAGCAGCCAAGTGACGGGGGGCGGCACCGGGGAGCTGTTTTTT. Its translation is CASSQVTGGGTGELFF. Complete variable domain (other parts from reference TRBV14 and TRBJ2-2): EAGVTQFPSHSVIEKGQTVTLRCDPISGHDNLYWYRRVMGKEIKFLLHFVKESKQDESGMPNNRFLAERTGGTYSTLKVQPAELEDSGVYFCASSQVTGGGTGELFFGEGSRLTVL.

The DNA for the CDR3 is TGTGCCAGCAGTCCCTCCAGGGGTGGCGGCTACACCTTC. This codes for CASSPSRGGGYTF. V usage is TRBV2 and J usage is TRBJ1-2; D may be TRBD1 (6 bases). The germline CDR1 and CDR2 sequences are SNHLY and FYNNEI. V lost 5 bases to trimming and J lost 8 bases, with 15 bases between them. This CDR3 has 13 residues.

The rearrangement uses TRBV7-9 and TRBJ1-4; 10 nucleotides agree with TRBD1. This CDR3 contains 19 residues. Looked up from germline, CDR1 is SEHNR and CDR2 is FQNEAQ (reference sequence). V lost 7 bases to trimming and J lost 7 bases; unmatched junction nucleotides: 21. The CDR3 is CASTNTADRGPHRGEKLFF. CDR3 coding DNA: TGTGCCAGCACCAACACCGCCGACAGGGGGCCCCACCGAGGTGAAAAACTGTTTTTT.

The rearrangement joins TRBV28 to TRBJ1-2, with D maybe TRBD1 (5 bases). CDR3 length: 15 residues. Germline V gives CDR1 MDHEN, CDR2 SYDVKM. V was clipped by 6 bases and J by 5 bases, with 19 bases between them. The CDR3: CASRATGVSRYGYTF. The CDR3 DNA sequence: TGTGCCAGCAGGGCCACGGGGGTATCGAGGTATGGCTACACCTTC.

V usage is TRBV5-1 and J usage is TRBJ1-1; D gene uncertain. Germline values: CDR1 SGHRS, CDR2 YFSETQ. The CDR3 length is 13 residues. V lost 1 base, J lost 3 bases, and 7 bases lay in between. The CDR3 DNA is TGCGCCAGCAGCTTGTCTCAGGACACTGAAGCTTTCTTT. Its protein product is CASSLSQDTEAFF.

The chain links TRBV5-1 to TRBJ2-7, with no clear D. The CDR3 runs to 13 residues. V was trimmed by 0 bases and J by 3 bases, leaving 7 bases between them. CDR1 is SGHRS and CDR2 is YFSETQ in the germline V gene. CDR3 nucleotides: TGCGCCAGCAGCTTGGCAAGCGACTACGAGCAGTACTTC. It yields the protein CASSLASDYEQYF.

The V call is TRBV7-9, the J call TRBJ1-5; D is possibly TRBD1 (5 bases). This CDR3 comprises 13 residues. The germline V and J ends were trimmed by 4 bases and 4 bases, with 8 bases remaining between them. The germline CDR1 and CDR2 sequences are SEHNR and FQNEAQ (reference sequence). The DNA of the CDR3 is TGTGCCAGCAGCTACGGGGGGAATCAGCCCCAGCATTTT. Protein: CASSYGGNQPQHF.

CDR3 nucleotides: TGCGCCAGCAGCTTGGGGCCTGCAACCACCGGGGAGCTGTTTTTT. Its translation is CASSLGPATTGELFF. The chain combines TRBV5-1 with TRBJ2-2; D ambiguous. CDR3 length: 15 amino acids. With 0 bases removed from V and 4 bases from J, the gap between germline ends came to 10 bases. Per germline, CDR1 SGHRS and CDR2 YFSETQ. Full variable domain (remainder filled in from reference TRBV5-1 and TRBJ2-2): KAGVTQTPRYLIKTRGQQVTLSCSPISGHRSVSWYQQTPGQGLQFLFEYFSETQRNKGNFPGRFSGRQFSNSRSEMNVSTLELGDSALYLCASSLGPATTGELFFGEGSRLTVL.

The count of this clone is one. This chain connects TRBV15 to TRBJ1-2, with 8 bases matching TRBD1. This CDR3 is built from 16 residues. Germline CDR1 reads LNHNV; CDR2 reads YYDKDF (reference sequence). The trim removed 2 bases at V and 4 bases at J, leaving 9 bases unmatched. CDR3 residues: CATSRFTGTGLYGYTF. Here the CDR3 DNA reads TGTGCCACCAGCAGATTTACCGGGACAGGACTCTATGGCTACACCTTC.

This clone came up a few times. The rearrangement links TRBV11-3 to TRBJ2-1; 8 nucleotides line up with TRBD2. Germline V gene data show CDR1 as SGHNT and CDR2 as YENEEA. CDR3 size: 16 residues. Germline trimming cut 5 bases from V and 4 bases from J; bases unmatched to any gene: 10. The CDR3 DNA reads as TGTGCCAGCAGCCCTGGGGCTAGCGGGTCTTACAATGAGCAGTTCTTC. Translated, it gives CASSPGASGSYNEQFF.

The chain combines TRBV7-6 with TRBJ2-7; weak D call: TRBD1 (5 bases). Per the germline V gene, CDR1 is SGHVS and CDR2 is FNYEAQ. Trimming removed 5 bases at V and 5 bases at J, with 19 bases between. This CDR3 is 15 amino acids long. CDR3 sequence: CASSKRGAVVDEQYF. The CDR3 DNA reads as TGTGCCAGCAGCAAAAGGGGCGCGGTCGTGGACGAGCAGTACTTC.

The count of this clone is one. The chain carries TRBV18 and TRBJ2-7; D perhaps matches TRBD2 (5 bases). CDR3 length equals 14 residues. Germline values: CDR1 KGHSH, CDR2 LQKENI. The V and J ends lost 4 bases and 2 bases respectively, with 12 bases between them. The CDR3 spells CASSRGQDAYEQYF. As DNA, the CDR3 is TGTGCCAGCTCACGCGGGCAGGATGCCTACGAGCAGTACTTC.

The chain combines TRBV5-1 with TRBJ1-6; 7 bases align to TRBD1. Unmatched junction bases numbered 3, after V lost 5 bases and J lost 7 bases. This CDR3 comprises 13 residues. Germline V gives CDR1 SGHRS, CDR2 YFSETQ. The CDR3 nucleotides read TGCGCCAGCAGGACAGGGTTGAATTCACCCCTCCACTTT. Protein product: CASRTGLNSPLHF.

This chain joins TRBV18 and TRBJ2-2; 7 positions agree with TRBD1. The germline V gene has CDR1 KGHSH and CDR2 LQKENI. V was pared by 3 bases and J by 4 bases, with 2 bases of the junction left unmatched. This CDR3 region has 14 residues. The CDR3 DNA reads as TGTGCCAGCTCACCGACAGGGCCCACCGGGGAGCTGTTTTTT. Translating gives CASSPTGPTGELFF. The whole variable domain, filled in from reference TRBV18 and TRBJ2-2, reads NAGVMQNPRHLVRRRGQEARLRCSPMKGHSHVYWYRQLPEEGLKFMVYLQKENIIDESGMPKERFSAEFPKEGPSILRIQQVVRGDSAAYFCASSPTGPTGELFFGEGSRLTVL.

This sequence joins TRBV2 and TRBJ2-1, with a weak D call TRBD1 (6 bases). V lost 10 bases to trimming and J lost 0 bases, with 16 bases between them. CDR3 size: 15 residues. Germline V gene sequence: CDR1 SNHLY, CDR2 FYNNEI. The CDR3 is CATNPTGSSYNEQFF. The CDR3 region has the DNA TGTGCCACCAACCCCACAGGGAGCTCCTACAATGAGCAGTTCTTC. The full variable domain, with the rest looked up from reference TRBV2 and TRBJ2-1, is EPEVTQTPSHQVTQMGQEVILRCVPISNHLYFYWYRQILGQKVEFLVSFYNNEISEKSEIFDDQFSVERPDGSNFTLKIRSTKLEDSAMYFCATNPTGSSYNEQFFGPGTRLTVL.

This clone was counted a single time. The V call is TRBV7-9, the J call TRBJ2-2, with D perhaps matching TRBD2 (6 bases). There are 15 residues in the CDR3. Per the germline V gene, CDR1 is SEHNR and CDR2 is FQNEAQ (reference sequence). V was pared by 5 bases and J by 2 bases, with 12 bases between. Here the CDR3 reads CASSDPGLNTGELFF. CDR3 in DNA: TGTGCCAGCAGCGATCCGGGACTTAACACCGGGGAGCTGTTTTTT. The complete variable domain, with remaining parts taken from reference TRBV7-9 and TRBJ2-2, reads DTGVSQNPRHKITKRGQNVTFRCDPISEHNRLYWYRQTLGQGPEFLTYFQNEAQLEKSRLLSDRFSAERPKGSFSTLEIQRTEQGDSAMYLCASSDPGLNTGELFFGEGSRLTVL.

This chain links TRBV5-1 with TRBJ1-3, with 8 nucleotides matching TRBD1. J lost 7 bases, V lost 0 bases, and 6 bases had no gene match. The CDR3 extends over 15 amino acids. Per the germline V gene, CDR1 is SGHRS and CDR2 is YFSETQ. The DNA for the CDR3 is TGCGCCAGCAGCTTGGAGACAGGGGCTAGGAACACCATATATTTT. This translates into CASSLETGARNTIYF.

The chain combines TRBV6-4 with TRBJ2-7; the D is unclear. The germline CDR1 and CDR2 sequences are MRHNA and SNTAGT. CDR3 length: 12 amino acids. V lost 7 bases, J lost 3 bases, and 10 bases lay in between. Here the CDR3 DNA reads TGTGCCAGCATATACAGTAACTACGAGCAGTACTTC. Protein: CASIYSNYEQYF.

The chain couples TRBV2 to TRBJ1-1, with D unresolved. Trimming took off 6 bases at V and 0 bases at J, with 14 bases between the two ends. The CDR3 is 15 residues long. Germline CDR1 is SNHLY and CDR2 is FYNNEI. CDR3: CASRAPSSVNTEAFF. For the CDR3, the DNA is TGTGCCAGCAGGGCACCTTCCAGTGTGAACACTGAAGCTTTCTTT.

Only one count was recorded for this clone. V is TRBV19 and J is TRBJ2-1; 9 bases line up with TRBD2. Germline lookup yields CDR1 LNHDA and CDR2 SQIVND (reference sequence). The CDR3 totals 14 residues. V was clipped by 7 bases and J by 10 bases; unmatched bases: 11. The CDR3 DNA is TGTGCCAGTACCGCGGGGGGGAAAATTCTCGAGCAGTTCTTC. Amino acids: CASTAGGKILEQFF.

The V call is TRBV30, the J call TRBJ2-1, with 10 nucleotides matching TRBD1. The V segment lost 5 bases and the J segment 2 bases; nucleotides outside the gene matches: 6. This CDR3 has 15 amino acids. CDR1 is GTSNPN, CDR2 SVGIG, per germline (reference sequence). CDR3 coding DNA: TGTGCCTGGCTGGGGACAGGGGCTACCTACAATGAGCAGTTCTTC. Protein: CAWLGTGATYNEQFF.

This clone has only a few counts. This chain uses TRBV5-3 with TRBJ1-3; D remains unclear. TRBV5-3 is an open reading frame, and its role is uncertain. V dropped 8 bases and J dropped 3 bases, with 12 bases sitting between them. This CDR3 has 13 residues. CDR3 coding DNA: TGTGCCAGCCGCCGGCGGCATGGAAACACCATATATTTT. As protein: CASRRRHGNTIYF.

The gene calls are TRBV2 and TRBJ1-6; TRBD1 might be the D (6 bases). Germline V CDR1 and CDR2: SNHLY, FYNNEI. The CDR3 runs to 15 residues. The V end lost 8 bases, the J end lost 9 bases, and 20 bases lay between the germline ends. The CDR3 DNA is TGTGCCAGCGAGGAGGGGGAAGGGGAGGGTTCACCCCTCCACTTT. Protein product: CASEEGEGEGSPLHF. The complete variable domain, with remaining parts taken from reference TRBV2 and TRBJ1-6, reads EPEVTQTPSHQVTQMGQEVILRCVPISNHLYFYWYRQILGQKVEFLVSFYNNEISEKSEIFDDQFSVERPDGSNFTLKIRSTKLEDSAMYFCASEEGEGEGSPLHFGNGTRLTVT.

The chain combines TRBV6-2 or TRBV6-3 with TRBJ2-7; a weak D match, TRBD1 (5 bases). Germline-derived CDR1 and CDR2 are MNHEY and SVGEGT. The ends were cut back, 5 bases at V and 7 bases at J, with 15 bases in the middle. This CDR3 region has 13 residues. The CDR3 DNA follows: TGTGCCAGCAGTCAGGACACTATCGGAGAGCAGTACTTC. Translated: CASSQDTIGEQYF.

The rearrangement uses TRBV2 and TRBJ1-1, with 9 bases fitting TRBD1. The CDR3 runs 14 residues. CDR1 is SNHLY and CDR2 is FYNNEI in the germline V gene. V lost 7 bases and J lost 1; bases outside the gene matches: 4. The CDR3 protein is CASTGDRANTEAFF. CDR3 in DNA: TGTGCCAGCACCGGGGACAGGGCGAACACTGAAGCTTTCTTT. The complete variable domain, with remaining parts taken from reference TRBV2 and TRBJ1-1, reads EPEVTQTPSHQVTQMGQEVILRCVPISNHLYFYWYRQILGQKVEFLVSFYNNEISEKSEIFDDQFSVERPDGSNFTLKIRSTKLEDSAMYFCASTGDRANTEAFFGQGTRLTVV.

This clone appeared a single time. The rearrangement links TRBV19 to TRBJ1-5; D is uncertain. In germline, CDR1 is LNHDA, CDR2 SQIVND (reference sequence). The V gene lost 5 bases and the J gene lost 9 bases, with 14 bases spanning the gap. The CDR3 extends over 13 amino acids. CDR3 bases: TGTGCCAGTAGTCCACTCGACTCCCGGCCCCAGCATTTT. It codes for CASSPLDSRPQHF.

This rearrangement joins TRBV19 to TRBJ2-5; 9 bases are a match to TRBD2. CDR1 LNHDA and CDR2 SQIVND come from the germline V gene (reference sequence). The ends lost 5 bases at V and 5 bases at J; junction bases unmatched: 12. CDR3 length: 16 residues. CDR3 region: CASSQGAGGFPETQYF. The CDR3 DNA sequence: TGTGCCAGTAGTCAAGGAGCGGGGGGATTCCCGGAGACCCAGTACTTC.

The V and J genes are TRBV19 and TRBJ1-2, with 12 bases identical to TRBD1. Germline V gives CDR1 LNHDA, CDR2 SQIVND (reference sequence). Trimming cost V 1 base and J 4 bases; bases outside gene matches: 4. The CDR3 runs to 16 residues. This chain's CDR3 is CASSIAGTGGFYGYTF. For the CDR3, the DNA is TGTGCCAGTAGTATAGCCGGGACAGGGGGCTTCTATGGCTACACCTTC.